Shown below are 23 T cell receptor beta chains from a single sample sequenced in a study of PD-1 blockade in classical Hodgkin lymphoma. Each patient's relapse followed autologous stem cell transplantation, and brentuximab vedotin exposure varied. Assay used: immunoSEQ multiplex PCR; TCRdb lists only in-frame clones, some missing. The top ten hold about 20% of the sample, which has roughly 47,000 clones, around 82% seen once. The sample consisted of peripheral blood mononuclear cells (PBMCs), taken before the second cycle of nivolumab. Every receptor here comes from a human donor with classical Hodgkin lymphoma.

In nucleotides, the CDR3 is TGCGCCAGCAGTCAGACGGGACTAGCGGGGTTCACCGGGGAGCTGTTTTTT. Translation gives CASSQTGLAGFTGELFF. The chain is built from TRBV4-3 and TRBJ2-2; 13 nucleotides match TRBD2. The junction had 8 bases not matched to a gene; V was cut back by 6 bases and J by 4 bases. The germline gives CDR1 LGHNA, CDR2 YSLEER. This CDR3 has 17 residues.

This clone showed up just a few times. The chain employs TRBV27 and TRBJ1-2; the D gene is possibly TRBD1 (6 bases). Trimming took 6 bases from V and 0 from J, leaving 11 bases between them. CDR1 and CDR2 from the germline V gene are MNHEY and SMNVEV (reference sequence). This CDR3 comprises 14 residues. The CDR3 spells CASRGDTSNYGYTF. Written as DNA, the CDR3 is TGTGCCAGCAGGGGGGACACCTCTAACTATGGCTACACCTTC.

CDR3 DNA: TGTGCCAGCAGCTTAGCCCAGGTTAATGAAAAACTGTTTTTT. Protein sequence: CASSLAQVNEKLFF. The V and J genes are TRBV7-6 and TRBJ1-4; no firm D call. V lost 0 bases to trimming and J lost 4 bases, with 6 bases between them. CDR3 length: 14 amino acids. Germline CDR1 is SGHVS and CDR2 is FNYEAQ. The full variable domain, completed using reference TRBV7-6 and TRBJ1-4, is GAGVSQSPRYKVTKRGQDVALRCDPISGHVSLYWYRQALGQGPEFLTYFNYEAQQDKSGLPNDRFSAERPEGSISTLTIQRTEQRDSAMYRCASSLAQVNEKLFFGSGTQLSVL.

The gene calls are TRBV7-2 and TRBJ1-2; 9 bases line up with TRBD1. Trimming took 3 bases from V and 7 from J; bases not matched to a gene: 6. Germline loops: CDR1 SGHTA, CDR2 FQGNSA. This CDR3 comprises 14 residues. Here the CDR3 DNA reads TGTGCCAGCAGCTTGGGGGGACAGGGTACTGGCTACACCTTC. This sequence encodes CASSLGGQGTGYTF.

The chain combines TRBV28 with TRBJ1-1, with D possibly being TRBD1 (6 bases). The length of the CDR3 is 13 residues. Per the germline V gene, CDR1 is MDHEN and CDR2 is SYDVKM. Trimming took off 4 bases at V and 2 bases at J, with 8 bases between the two ends. As DNA, the CDR3 is TGTGCCAGCAGTTCGGGACAAAACACTGAAGCTTTCTTT. This codes for CASSSGQNTEAFF.

CDR3 amino acids: CASSLGRPQVTGELFF. The CDR3 coding sequence is TGTGCCAGCAGCCTGGGACGTCCCCAAGTTACCGGGGAGCTGTTTTTT. The chain combines TRBV7-2 with TRBJ2-2; either TRBD1 or TRBD2 may supply D (5 bases each). Trimming shortened V by 5 bases and J by 5 bases, and 18 bases separated the two germline ends. This CDR3 comprises 16 residues. Germline V gene lookup returns CDR1 SGHTA and CDR2 FQGNSA.

This sequence joins TRBV21-1 and TRBJ1-2; the table's TRBD1 call for D was not verified on the DNA. TRBV21-1 is listed as a pseudogene. The CDR3 has 16 amino acids. DNA of the CDR3: TGTGCCAGCAGCAAAGCGCGGACCAGGGGCCTCTATGGCTACACCTTC. Amino acids: CASSKARTRGLYGYTF.

V and J are TRBV7-3 and TRBJ2-5; TRBD2 might be the D (5 bases). The CDR3 contains 14 residues. Between the trimmed V and J ends, which lost 5 bases and 0 bases, there was a span of 10 bases. CDR1 and CDR2 (germline): SGHTA, FQGTGA. The CDR3 DNA reads as TGTGCCAGCAGCCCCGGACTCGACCAAGAGACCCAGTACTTC. Protein: CASSPGLDQETQYF.

V is TRBV5-1 and J is TRBJ1-2, with D unresolved. This CDR3 spans 13 amino acids. Looked up from germline, CDR1 is SGHRS and CDR2 is YFSETQ. Trimming took 1 base from V and 0 from J, leaving 4 bases between them. Here the CDR3 reads CASSLQSNYGYTF. For the CDR3, the DNA is TGCGCCAGCAGCTTGCAATCTAACTATGGCTACACCTTC.

The V call is TRBV29-1, the J call TRBJ1-1; D is ambiguous. Germline V gene sequence: CDR1 SQVTM, CDR2 ANQGSEA. V dropped 0 bases and J dropped 1 base, with 6 bases sitting between them. The CDR3 loop spans 13 amino acids. CDR3 sequence (DNA): TGCAGCGTTGAAGAGGGCGGGAACACTGAAGCTTTCTTT. It codes for CSVEEGGNTEAFF.

Only one count was recorded for this clone. This rearrangement joins TRBV2 to TRBJ2-7, with D maybe TRBD2 (5 bases). Trimming took off 8 bases at V and 2 bases at J, with 13 bases between the two ends. The CDR3 loop spans 13 amino acids. Germline V gene data show CDR1 as SNHLY and CDR2 as FYNNEI. CDR3 residues: CASGWTGTYEQYF. CDR3 DNA: TGTGCCAGCGGCTGGACGGGGACCTACGAGCAGTACTTC.

This chain links TRBV9 with TRBJ1-2; no clear D. Germline V gives CDR1 SGDLS, CDR2 YYNGEE. The CDR3 covers 15 residues. V lost 0 bases, J lost 3 bases, and 12 bases lay in between. CDR3 residues: CASSVATGSYYGYTF. The CDR3 DNA sequence: TGTGCCAGCAGCGTAGCTACGGGCAGCTACTATGGCTACACCTTC.

V is TRBV29-1 and J is TRBJ2-2; 8 bases line up with TRBD1. The V segment lost 6 bases and the J segment 7 bases; nucleotides outside the gene matches: 10. Germline loops: CDR1 SQVTM, CDR2 ANQGSEA. The CDR3 is 14 residues long. The CDR3 region is CSVGAQGAYGELFF. The DNA of the CDR3 is TGCAGCGTGGGGGCCCAGGGGGCTTACGGGGAGCTGTTTTTT.

This chain joins TRBV6-6 and TRBJ2-1; 8 bases fit TRBD1. After removal of 7 bases from V and 1 base from J, the junction contained 3 bases not matched to a gene. Germline lookup yields CDR1 MNHNY and CDR2 SVGAGI (reference sequence). This CDR3 spans 14 amino acids. The CDR3 sequence: CASTRQGSYNEQFF. The CDR3 region has the DNA TGTGCCAGCACCAGACAGGGGTCCTACAATGAGCAGTTCTTC.

Relative to its sample, this clone is medium-sized. In the same sample, other DNA sequences code for this CDR3. The V call is TRBV9, the J call TRBJ2-2, with 9 bases that match TRBD1. Germline loops: CDR1 SGDLS, CDR2 YYNGEE. The CDR3 has 15 amino acids. The V segment lost 0 bases and the J segment 4 bases; nucleotides outside the gene matches: 1. This CDR3 is CASSVETGGTGELFF. The CDR3 region has the DNA TGTGCCAGCAGCGTAGAGACAGGGGGCACCGGGGAGCTGTTTTTT.

This chain links TRBV5-1 with TRBJ1-1; D not certain. Germline V gene data show CDR1 as SGHRS and CDR2 as YFSETQ. The CDR3 spans 14 residues. Trimming pared 4 bases from V and 5 bases from J, leaving 15 bases between. The chain's CDR3 is CASSIRSLGTEAFF. The CDR3 DNA reads TGCGCCAGCAGCATCCGGAGTCTAGGGACTGAAGCTTTCTTT.

This chain uses TRBV2 with TRBJ1-2; maybe TRBD1 (6 bases). V was cut by 4 bases and J by 6 bases, with 15 bases left in between. Per germline, CDR1 SNHLY and CDR2 FYNNEI. CDR3 length: 14 residues. CDR3 DNA sequence: TGTGCCAGCAGTGTGGGGGGGCAAGGGCATGGCTACACCTTC. This encodes CASSVGGQGHGYTF.

The chain recombines TRBV7-9 with TRBJ1-4, with TRBD1 matching 9 bases. The CDR3 is 15 amino acids. Germline assignment: CDR1 SEHNR and CDR2 FQNEAQ (reference sequence). Losses at the gene ends were 5 bases for V and 8 bases for J; bases not matched to a gene: 9. For the CDR3, the DNA is TGTGCCAGCAGCCCGGGACAGGGTGTTCAGGAAAAACTGTTTTTT. This translates into CASSPGQGVQEKLFF.

This clone was recorded many times. The chain combines TRBV6-1 with TRBJ1-5; D possibly corresponds to TRBD1 (5 bases). V was clipped by 5 bases and J by 2 bases, with 13 bases between them. CDR1 is MNHNS, CDR2 SASEGT, per germline. There are 15 residues in the CDR3. CDR3 region: CASSLLGAGNQPQHF. The CDR3 nucleotides read TGTGCCAGCAGTCTGCTCGGGGCAGGCAATCAGCCCCAGCATTTT.

The J gene is TRBJ1-5, the V gene TRBV6-1, with D possibly matching TRBD1 (5 bases). CDR3 size: 13 residues. V lost 3 bases and J 9 bases, leaving 12 bases between the germline ends. In germline, CDR1 is MNHNS, CDR2 SASEGT. CDR3 DNA: TGTGCCAGCAGTGAGACTGTGGGACGGCCCCAGCATTTT. Translating gives CASSETVGRPQHF.

The J gene is TRBJ1-2, the V gene TRBV9; 8 bases agree with TRBD1. Germline CDR1 reads SGDLS; CDR2 reads YYNGEE. The CDR3 sequence is 16 residues long. The V and J ends lost 0 bases and 6 bases, in that order; junction bases with no gene match: 10. The CDR3 bases are TGTGCCAGCAGCGTAGCCGCCCAGGGGGCTCCGGATGGCTACACCTTC. Protein product: CASSVAAQGAPDGYTF.

This clone was seen a single time. This chain joins TRBV6-5 and TRBJ2-2, with TRBD1 matching over 7 bases. The CDR3 spans 15 residues. CDR1 MNHEY and CDR2 SVGAGI come from the germline V gene. V dropped 10 bases and J dropped 0; count of bases not matched to a gene: 8. In nucleotides, the CDR3 is TGTGCCATCAGCAGACAGGGCGCGAACACCGGGGAGCTGTTTTTT. Protein sequence: CAISRQGANTGELFF.

This chain uses TRBV5-8 with TRBJ2-3; D is perhaps TRBD1 (5 bases). With 7 bases removed from V and 3 bases from J, the gap between germline ends came to 15 bases. The germline gives CDR1 SGHTS, CDR2 YDEGEE. The CDR3 runs 14 residues. The CDR3 DNA is TGTGCCAGCCTGGCTCGCAGGGTGACAGATACGCAGTATTTT. Its translation is CASLARRVTDTQYF. Combining the CDR3 with reference TRBV5-8 and TRBJ2-3 gives the whole variable domain EAGVTQSPTHLIKTRGQQATLRCSPISGHTSVYWYQQALGLGLQFLLWYDEGEERNRGNFPPRFSGRQFPNYSSELNVNALELEDSALYLCASLARRVTDTQYFGPGTRLTVL.